This T cell receptor (beta chain) was documented in a study of molecular identifiers for immune sequencing clone quantification. On the study more broadly: Replicates involved a five-way split of RNA from approximately 20,000 or 100,000 naive CD8 cells, with sequencing of four. Study findings and constraints: Shared barcodes on identical TCR molecules could underestimate the sizes of highly expanded clones. Spiked TCR RNA from one Jurkat cell reportedly showed up when mixed among around 1 million naive cells.

This clonotype was seen many times. The antigen is not known. V gave up 0 bases and J gave up 0 bases, with 11 bases separating them. From germline, CDR1 is GTSNPN and CDR2 SVGIG (reference sequence). This CDR3 has 15 amino acids. MiXCR was run by TCRdb on the PCR reads, yielding one entry per CDR3 protein. The table has about 640,000 distinct CDR3 sequences, less than 20% seen once; the top ten hold around 0.86%. V is TRBV30 and J is TRBJ1-1; D gene uncertain. This receptor was obtained from a human donor in good health. Some libraries in this study had Jurkat cell RNA spiked in. The sequenced sample consisted of naive CD8+ T cells from blood, with Jurkat cell RNA spiked in. Indicated subset: FACS-sorted CD8+CD4-CCR7+CD45RA+ naive T cells. In nucleotides, the CDR3 is TGTGCCTGGAGTGTACTGTCTCAGCTGAACACTGAAGCTTTCTTT. Translating gives CAWSVLSQLNTEAFF.